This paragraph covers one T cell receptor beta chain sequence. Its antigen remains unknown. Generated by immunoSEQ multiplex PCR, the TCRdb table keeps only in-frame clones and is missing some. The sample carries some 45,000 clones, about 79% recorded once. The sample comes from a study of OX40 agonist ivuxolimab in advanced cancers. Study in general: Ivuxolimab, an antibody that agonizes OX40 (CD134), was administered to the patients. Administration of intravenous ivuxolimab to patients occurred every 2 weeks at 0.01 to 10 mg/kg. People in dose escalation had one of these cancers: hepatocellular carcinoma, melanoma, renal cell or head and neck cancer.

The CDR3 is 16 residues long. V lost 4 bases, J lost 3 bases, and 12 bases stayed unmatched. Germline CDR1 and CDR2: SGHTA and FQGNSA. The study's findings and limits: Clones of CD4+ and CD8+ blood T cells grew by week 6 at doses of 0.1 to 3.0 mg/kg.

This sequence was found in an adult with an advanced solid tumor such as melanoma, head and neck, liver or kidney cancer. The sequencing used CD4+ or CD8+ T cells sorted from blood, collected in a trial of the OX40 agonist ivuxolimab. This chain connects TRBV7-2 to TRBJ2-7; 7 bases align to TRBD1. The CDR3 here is CASSWERGQPNYEQYF. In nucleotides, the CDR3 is TGTGCCAGCAGCTGGGAACGGGGACAGCCAAACTACGAGCAGTACTTC.